This entry concerns a single T cell receptor beta chain. The antigen is unknown. Uncontrolled infections, other autoimmune diseases, pregnancy or lactation led to exclusion of patients. The CDR3 regions of TCR beta were amplified from RNA transcripts. HTBI primers were used for first-round RT-PCR of the TCR CDR3. TCRdb processed the multiplex PCR reads anew with MiXCR; each CDR3 protein has one entry. Found here are 500,000 to 600,000 distinct CDR3 sequences, roughly 17% of them singletons; the top ten hold about 18%. The germline V gene encodes CDR1 MNHNS and CDR2 SASEGT. The CDR3 length is 15 residues. V was trimmed by 5 bases and J by 0 bases, leaving 8 bases between them. This sample was taken from a study of T cells in Graves' hyperthyroidism and ophthalmopathy. Regarding the study as a whole: Blood shared most expanded thyroid clonotypes above 0.001. Ophthalmopathy and stable hyperthyroidism were separated by a 13 V-J model.

This receptor was obtained from a woman aged 18 to 35 with Graves' hyperthyroidism. Sequenced material: blood. V and J are TRBV6-1 and TRBJ2-6; tentative D call: TRBD2 (6 bases). In DNA, the CDR3 is TGTGCCAGCAGTAACGGGGGCTCTGGGGCCAACGTCCTGACTTTC. It translates to CASSNGGSGANVLTF.